Each of the 25 T cell receptor beta chains below was sequenced from the same sample in a study of blood T cell repertoires in COVID-19 (dated by TCRdb to about 2020). Libraries were constructed by the immunoSEQ multiplex PCR assay. TCRdb limited this immuneACCESS table to in-frame rearrangements with V and J called. A share of clones is missing; checked studies link under half to unresolved V genes, and the rest is unexplained. Present in this sample are around 290,000 clones, more than 70% of which were seen just once. Clones ranked in the top ten supply approximately 2% of the sample. The source material was PBMCs or T cells enriched from blood (not recorded which). These receptors were taken from a woman between 55 and 75 years old in a cohort exposed to, infected with or recovered from COVID-19 (not recorded which).

The chain carries TRBV7-9 and TRBJ2-5, with D maybe TRBD1 (6 bases). The CDR3 runs 15 residues. The germline V gene encodes CDR1 SEHNR and CDR2 FQNEAQ (reference sequence). V shed 6 bases and J shed 5 bases, with 19 bases lying between them. The CDR3 DNA follows: TGTGCCAGCAGTAACTACAGGGCCATAGGGGAGACCCAGTACTTC. Its translation is CASSNYRAIGETQYF.

The gene calls are TRBV9 and TRBJ2-2; tentative D call: TRBD1 (6 bases). There are 16 residues in the CDR3. The V gene's germline CDR1 is SGDLS and CDR2 YYNGEE. V was shortened by 0 bases and J by 0 bases, with 9 bases between the two germline ends. CDR3 in amino acids: CASSVEPGANTGELFF. The CDR3 region has the DNA TGTGCCAGCAGCGTAGAGCCAGGGGCGAACACCGGGGAGCTGTTTTTT.

The chain uses TRBV19 and TRBJ1-5; no firm D call. This CDR3 comprises 12 residues. Trimming took off 2 bases at V and 4 bases at J, with 3 bases between the two ends. Germline assignment: CDR1 LNHDA and CDR2 SQIVND (reference sequence). CDR3 residues: CASSISNQPQHF. The CDR3 region has the DNA TGTGCCAGTAGTATATCAAATCAGCCCCAGCATTTT.

The chain uses TRBV28 and TRBJ2-7, with TRBD1 as a possible D gene (6 bases). Trimming shortened V by 6 bases and J by 5 bases, and 20 bases separated the two germline ends. The CDR3 length is 15 residues. Germline lookup yields CDR1 MDHEN and CDR2 SYDVKM. The CDR3 is CASSPWVGGADEQYF. CDR3 bases: TGTGCCAGCAGCCCCTGGGTAGGGGGTGCCGACGAGCAGTACTTC.

A remark on this clone: Other DNA variants within this sample encode the same CDR3. For the CDR3, the DNA is TGTGCCAGCAGCGGGAGCTCCTACAATGAGCAGTTCTTC. The encoded protein is CASSGSSYNEQFF. The chain is built from TRBV2 and TRBJ2-1, with TRBD2 as a possible D gene (6 bases). The V gene lost 6 bases and the J gene lost 0 bases, with 6 bases spanning the gap. Germline V gene data show CDR1 as SNHLY and CDR2 as FYNNEI. This CDR3 has 13 amino acids.

The chain employs TRBV7-2 and TRBJ2-7, with 14 bases matching TRBD2. The CDR3 contains 15 residues. The germline gives CDR1 SGHTA, CDR2 FQGNSA. V shed 5 bases and J 4 bases; nucleotides not matched to a gene: 4. In DNA form, the CDR3 reads TGTGCCAGCAGCCAGGGACTAGCGGGAGCTTACGAGCAGTACTTC. This gives the protein CASSQGLAGAYEQYF.

The chain is built from TRBV2 and TRBJ1-4; 7 bases are shared with TRBD1. The ends lost 8 bases at V and 8 bases at J; junction bases unmatched: 11. CDR1 is SNHLY and CDR2 is FYNNEI in the germline V gene. This CDR3 contains 14 residues. In DNA form, the CDR3 reads TGTGCCAGCCGGCCACAGGGGTCAAGGGAAAAACTGTTTTTT. Amino acids: CASRPQGSREKLFF.

The V and J genes are TRBV27 and TRBJ1-4, with D perhaps matching TRBD1 (5 bases). Germline CDR1 reads MNHEY; CDR2 reads SMNVEV (reference sequence). Trimming shortened V by 6 bases and J by 3 bases, and 17 bases separated the two germline ends. The CDR3 loop spans 16 amino acids. The CDR3: CASSPGEGRSNEKLFF. DNA of the CDR3: TGTGCCAGCAGCCCGGGGGAGGGGAGATCTAATGAAAAACTGTTTTTT.

The gene calls are TRBV24-1 and TRBJ2-5; TRBD1 might be the D (6 bases). This CDR3 is 12 amino acids long. Deletions cut 6 bases from V and 4 bases from J, with 8 bases between. Germline V CDR1 and CDR2: KGHDR, SFDVKD. The CDR3, as DNA: TGTGCCACCAGTCCCAGGGGAGAGACCCAGTACTTC. This translates into CATSPRGETQYF.

The chain couples TRBV6-5 to TRBJ1-5, with a weak D call TRBD1 (6 bases). Deletions cut 9 bases from V and 0 bases from J, with 15 bases between. The CDR3 runs 15 residues. CDR1 and CDR2 from the germline V gene are MNHEY and SVGAGI. CDR3 in amino acids: CASSGQPYSNQPQHF. For the CDR3, the DNA is TGTGCCAGTTCCGGACAGCCGTATAGCAATCAGCCCCAGCATTTT.

This chain uses TRBV19 with TRBJ2-1; perhaps TRBD2 as D (5 bases). The CDR3 runs 13 residues. Trimming stripped 7 bases from V and 3 bases from J, with 10 bases between. Germline V gene lookup returns CDR1 LNHDA and CDR2 SQIVND (reference sequence). The CDR3 sequence is CASTAAYYNEQFF. CDR3 DNA sequence: TGTGCCAGTACAGCGGCTTACTACAATGAGCAGTTCTTC.

This clone was counted a single time. The V and J genes are TRBV4-1 and TRBJ1-5, with D perhaps matching TRBD1 (5 bases). The CDR3 sequence is 16 residues long. The V end lost 0 bases, the J end lost 6 bases, and 15 bases lay between the germline ends. Germline V gives CDR1 MGHRA, CDR2 YSYEKL. This chain's CDR3 is CASSQDQAGYGQPQHF. CDR3 DNA: TGCGCCAGCAGCCAAGATCAAGCAGGGTACGGTCAGCCCCAGCATTTT.

The chain links TRBV11-2 to TRBJ1-1, with 9 bases aligning to TRBD1. Germline CDR1 SGHAT, CDR2 FQNNGV. The CDR3 has 15 residues. V lost 5 bases, J lost 4 bases, and 8 bases stayed unmatched. CDR3 in DNA: TGTGCCAGCAGCCCGCCCGGGACAGGGACCACTGAAGCTTTCTTT. Residues: CASSPPGTGTTEAFF.

The chain couples TRBV6-2 or TRBV6-3 to TRBJ2-5; 7 nucleotides agree with TRBD1. The CDR3 has 16 amino acids. Germline CDR1 and CDR2: MNHEY and SVGEGT. With 3 bases clipped from V and 4 bases from J, the junction kept 11 bases outside the gene matches. CDR3 in amino acids: CASSYKRQGVRETQYF. The DNA of the CDR3 is TGTGCCAGCAGTTATAAAAGACAGGGAGTAAGAGAGACCCAGTACTTC.

The chain joins TRBV18 to TRBJ1-4; TRBD1 agrees at 7 bases. Germline V CDR1 and CDR2: KGHSH, LQKENI. The CDR3 has 13 amino acids. V lost 6 bases to trimming and J lost 3 bases; unmatched junction nucleotides: 1. The CDR3 nucleotides read TGTGCCAGCTCGGGACAGTCTAATGAAAAACTGTTTTTT. Protein sequence: CASSGQSNEKLFF. The whole variable domain, filled in from reference TRBV18 and TRBJ1-4, reads NAGVMQNPRHLVRRRGQEARLRCSPMKGHSHVYWYRQLPEEGLKFMVYLQKENIIDESGMPKERFSAEFPKEGPSILRIQQVVRGDSAAYFCASSGQSNEKLFFGSGTQLSVL.

This clone is a singleton in its sample. V and J are TRBV28 and TRBJ1-1, with D possibly TRBD1 on 5 matching bases. The CDR3 runs 15 residues. Germline V gives CDR1 MDHEN, CDR2 SYDVKM. V was cut by 5 bases and J by 0 bases, with 13 bases left in between. This CDR3 reads CASSLRAPMNTEAFF. The CDR3, as DNA: TGTGCCAGCAGTCTCAGGGCCCCGATGAACACTGAAGCTTTCTTT.

The gene calls are TRBV4-1 and TRBJ1-4; 7 nucleotides align to TRBD1. The V gene end was trimmed by 5 bases and the J gene end by 8 bases; junction bases not matched to a gene: 8. This CDR3 comprises 14 residues. CDR1 is MGHRA and CDR2 is YSYEKL in the germline V gene. CDR3 loop: CASSSRTGEEKLFF. Written as DNA, the CDR3 is TGCGCCAGCAGCTCCCGAACAGGGGAGGAAAAACTGTTTTTT.

The chain combines TRBV1 with TRBJ2-7; the table's D call of TRBD2 was not tested on the DNA. TRBV1 is reported as a pseudogene. The CDR3 loop spans 19 amino acids. CDR3 sequence (DNA): TGCACCAGCAGCCCAAACAATCCCCCCGGAGAGCGGGATTCTGGCGAGCAGTACTTC. Translation: CTSSPNNPPGERDSGEQYF.

The chain couples TRBV29-1 to TRBJ1-2; D perhaps matches TRBD1 (6 bases). CDR3 length equals 11 residues. Germline values: CDR1 SQVTM, CDR2 ANQGSEA. V lost 3 bases, J lost 4 bases, and 6 bases lay in between. The CDR3 DNA reads as TGCAGCGTTGACAGGGGCTATGGCTACACCTTC. Residues: CSVDRGYGYTF.

This clone was seen just once. This chain uses TRBV19 with TRBJ2-3; 7 bases match TRBD2. CDR1 is LNHDA and CDR2 is SQIVND in the germline V gene (reference sequence). This CDR3 has 17 amino acids. Unmatched junction bases numbered 12, after V lost 1 base and J lost 5 bases. In DNA, the CDR3 is TGTGCCAGTAGTATAGTGGCAGCGGGAAGAAGGGGAGATACGCAGTATTTT. Translation gives CASSIVAAGRRGDTQYF. Drawing the rest from reference TRBV19 and TRBJ2-3, the complete variable domain is DGGITQSPKYLFRKEGQNVTLSCEQNLNHDAMYWYRQDPGQGLRLIYYSQIVNDFQKGDIAEGYSVSREKKESFPLTVTSAQKNPTAFYLCASSIVAAGRRGDTQYFGPGTRLTVL.

This clone showed up just once. The chain uses TRBV4-3 and TRBJ2-3; 12 nucleotides align to TRBD2. Germline CDR1 LGHNA, CDR2 YSLEER. With 0 bases clipped from V and 3 bases from J, the junction kept 4 bases outside the gene matches. There are 17 residues in the CDR3. The CDR3 DNA reads as TGCGCCAGCAGCCAAGATGAGACTAGCGGGAGAACAGATACGCAGTATTTT. The encoded protein is CASSQDETSGRTDTQYF.

The rearrangement joins TRBV18 to TRBJ2-2, with D unresolved. This CDR3 is built from 15 residues. Germline CDR1 is KGHSH and CDR2 is LQKENI. V lost 0 bases, J lost 0 bases, and 5 bases lay in between. CDR3 nucleotide sequence: TGTGCCAGCTCACCACCGAGAGCGAACACCGGGGAGCTGTTTTTT. Translation gives CASSPPRANTGELFF.

The chain employs TRBV29-1 and TRBJ2-6, with D maybe TRBD1 (6 bases). This CDR3 has 14 residues. Germline V gene data show CDR1 as SQVTM and CDR2 as ANQGSEA. V was trimmed by 6 bases and J by 0 bases, leaving 9 bases between them. This CDR3 is CSVGQISGANVLTF. The CDR3 DNA is TGCAGCGTAGGACAGATCTCTGGGGCCAACGTCCTGACTTTC.

V gene TRBV5-1 combines with J gene TRBJ1-1; TRBD1 might be the D (6 bases). Per the germline V gene, CDR1 is SGHRS and CDR2 is YFSETQ. CDR3 length: 13 amino acids. Trimming left V 7 bases short and J 1 base short, with 11 bases between. The CDR3 reads CASQQGRNTEAFF. CDR3 DNA: TGCGCCAGCCAACAGGGTAGGAACACTGAAGCTTTCTTT.

The chain uses TRBV10-2 and TRBJ2-7, with 9 nucleotides matching TRBD2. The ends lost 0 bases at V and 2 bases at J; junction bases unmatched: 2. Germline V gives CDR1 WSHSY, CDR2 SAAADI. The CDR3 totals 15 residues. Here the CDR3 reads CASSESTSGPYEQYF. The CDR3 DNA sequence: TGCGCCAGCAGTGAGTCAACTAGCGGGCCCTACGAGCAGTACTTC.